This T cell receptor beta chain originates from a study of blood T cell repertoires in COVID-19. Generated by immunoSEQ multiplex PCR, the TCRdb table keeps only in-frame clones and is missing some. This sample carries tens of thousands of clones, roughly 90% of them seen once, and the ten largest clones take 12%. The V gene's germline CDR1 is MNHNS and CDR2 SASEGT. This CDR3 spans 15 amino acids. The ends lost 2 bases at V and 5 bases at J; junction bases unmatched: 5. This rearrangement joins TRBV6-1 to TRBJ2-2; 7 bases align to TRBD2. Source material: peripheral blood. This receptor was identified in a man between 65 and 85 years old with acute or convalescent COVID-19. The chain's CDR3 is CASSEYGGSTGELFF. CDR3 in DNA: TGTGCCAGCAGTGAATATGGCGGGAGTACCGGGGAGCTGTTTTTT.